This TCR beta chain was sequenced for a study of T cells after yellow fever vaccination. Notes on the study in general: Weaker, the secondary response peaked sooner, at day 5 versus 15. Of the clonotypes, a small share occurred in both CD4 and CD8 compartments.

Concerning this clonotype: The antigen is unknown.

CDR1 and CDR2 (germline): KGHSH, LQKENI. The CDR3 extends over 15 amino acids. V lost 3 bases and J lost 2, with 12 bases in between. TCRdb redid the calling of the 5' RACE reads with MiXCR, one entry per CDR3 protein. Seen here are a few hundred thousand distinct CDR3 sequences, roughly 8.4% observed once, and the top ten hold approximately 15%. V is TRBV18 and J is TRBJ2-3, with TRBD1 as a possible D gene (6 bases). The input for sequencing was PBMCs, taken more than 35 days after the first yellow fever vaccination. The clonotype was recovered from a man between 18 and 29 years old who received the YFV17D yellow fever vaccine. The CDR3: CASSPTGQFTDTQYF. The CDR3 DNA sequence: TGTGCCAGCTCACCGACTGGACAGTTCACAGATACGCAGTATTTT.